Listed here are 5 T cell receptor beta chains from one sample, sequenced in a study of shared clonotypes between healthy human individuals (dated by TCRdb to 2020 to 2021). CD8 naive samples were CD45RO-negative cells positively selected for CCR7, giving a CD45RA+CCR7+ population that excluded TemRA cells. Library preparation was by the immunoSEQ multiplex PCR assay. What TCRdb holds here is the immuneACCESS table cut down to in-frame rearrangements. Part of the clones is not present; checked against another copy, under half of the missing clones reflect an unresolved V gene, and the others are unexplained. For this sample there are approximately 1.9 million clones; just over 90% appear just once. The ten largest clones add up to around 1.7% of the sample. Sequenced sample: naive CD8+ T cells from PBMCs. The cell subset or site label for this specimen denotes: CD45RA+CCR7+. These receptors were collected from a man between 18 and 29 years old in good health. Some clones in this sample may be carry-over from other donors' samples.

CDR3 protein: CASGNSGGRRGYTF. The CDR3 nucleotides read TGTGCCAGCGGAAACTCAGGGGGCAGGCGGGGCTACACCTTC. The chain uses TRBV28 and TRBJ1-2, with 8 nucleotides matching TRBD1. After removal of 8 bases from V and 8 bases from J, the junction contained 13 bases not matched to a gene. Germline values: CDR1 MDHEN, CDR2 SYDVKM. The CDR3 consists of 14 residues.

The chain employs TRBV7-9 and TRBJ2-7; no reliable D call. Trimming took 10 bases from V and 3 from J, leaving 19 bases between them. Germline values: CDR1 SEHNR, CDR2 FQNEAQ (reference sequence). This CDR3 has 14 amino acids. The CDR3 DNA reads TGTGCCACCGTGTCCCGGACCCATAACTACGAGCAGTACTTC. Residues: CATVSRTHNYEQYF. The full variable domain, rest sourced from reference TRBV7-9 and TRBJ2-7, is DTGVSQNPRHKITKRGQNVTFRCDPISEHNRLYWYRQTLGQGPEFLTYFQNEAQLEKSRLLSDRFSAERPKGSFSTLEIQRTEQGDSAMYLCATVSRTHNYEQYFGPGTRLTVT.

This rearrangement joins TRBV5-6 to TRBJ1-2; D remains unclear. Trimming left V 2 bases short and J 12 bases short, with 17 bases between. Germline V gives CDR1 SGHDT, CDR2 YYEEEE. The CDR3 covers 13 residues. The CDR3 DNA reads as TGTGCCAGCAGCTTCCTCGAGGCGGGGTCGGACACCTTC. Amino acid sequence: CASSFLEAGSDTF.

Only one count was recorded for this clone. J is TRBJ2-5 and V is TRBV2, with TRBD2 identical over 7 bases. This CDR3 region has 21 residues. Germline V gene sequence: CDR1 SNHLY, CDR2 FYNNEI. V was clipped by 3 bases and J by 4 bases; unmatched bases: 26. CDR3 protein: CASSERQHYYGGRRSSETQYF. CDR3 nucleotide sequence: TGTGCCAGCAGTGAGCGACAGCACTACTATGGCGGGAGAAGGTCATCAGAGACCCAGTACTTC.

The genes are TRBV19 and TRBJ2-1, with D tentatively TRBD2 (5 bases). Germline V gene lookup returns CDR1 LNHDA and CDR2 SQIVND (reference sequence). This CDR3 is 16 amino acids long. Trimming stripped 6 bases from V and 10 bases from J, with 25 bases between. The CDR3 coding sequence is TGTGCCAGTAGCACCCGGGGTAGGTACTCCCTAAGGGAGCAGTTCTTC. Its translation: CASSTRGRYSLREQFF.